The 26 T cell receptor beta chains below come from one sample, sequenced in a study of CD8+CD57+ T cells in acquired aplastic anemia. Genomic DNA, serving as template, underwent TCR beta VDJ and CDR3 profiling. From the reads, TCRdb called clonotypes with MiXCR, one entry per CDR3 protein. The sample lists about 130,000 distinct CDR3 sequences, over 45% occurring once. The specimen was sorted CD4+, CD8+, or CD8+CD57+ T cells (not recorded which) from PBMCs. The receptors derive from a human donor in good health, serving as a control.

V and J are TRBV7-2 and TRBJ2-5; unclear D gene. CDR3 length equals 12 residues. Trimming removed 5 bases at V and 5 bases at J, with 9 bases between. From germline, CDR1 is SGHTA and CDR2 FQGNSA. The CDR3, as DNA: TGTGCCAGCAGCCCCACCGGGGAGACCCAGTACTTC. Its translation is CASSPTGETQYF.

This clonotype came up a few times. J is TRBJ2-7 and V is TRBV19, with no clear D. V was cut by 6 bases and J by 2 bases, with 11 bases left in between. The CDR3 is made up of 13 amino acids. CDR1 is LNHDA, CDR2 SQIVND, per germline (reference sequence). In DNA, the CDR3 is TGTGCCAGTAGCCGGAACGCCCCCTACGAGCAGTACTTC. Translation gives CASSRNAPYEQYF.

This clonotype was counted many times. This chain uses TRBV7-2 with TRBJ2-3, with 9 bases identical to TRBD1. The CDR3 has 15 amino acids. The trim removed 5 bases at V and 6 bases at J, leaving 9 bases unmatched. Germline values: CDR1 SGHTA, CDR2 FQGNSA. In DNA, the CDR3 is TGTGCCAGCAGCCGAGGGGGGACAGGGTCCGATACGCAGTATTTT. Translating gives CASSRGGTGSDTQYF.

This clonotype was seen only a few times. The genes are TRBV6-5 and TRBJ2-3; TRBD1 might be the D (6 bases). The CDR3 loop spans 15 amino acids. The germline V gene has CDR1 MNHEY and CDR2 SVGAGI. Trimming stripped 6 bases from V and 3 bases from J, with 16 bases between. The CDR3 DNA reads TGTGCCAGCAGCTACCTTGGACAGTCAACAGATACGCAGTATTTT. It codes for CASSYLGQSTDTQYF.

This chain uses TRBV2 with TRBJ1-2, with 9 bases that match TRBD1. The junction had 9 bases not matched to a gene; V was cut back by 6 bases and J by 4 bases. CDR3 length equals 15 residues. Germline V CDR1 and CDR2: SNHLY, FYNNEI. The CDR3 DNA follows: TGTGCCAGCAGCCAAGATACAGGGGGCTTCTATGGCTACACCTTC. It specifies CASSQDTGGFYGYTF.

This clonotype was seen a single time. A much bigger clone sits one base away, suggesting this may be a read error. The CDR3, as DNA: TGTGCCCGCAGCCGAAGGACAGGGACAAATGAAAAACTGTTTTTT. Amino acids: CARSRRTGTNEKLFF. The chain carries TRBV11-1 and TRBJ1-4, with 8 nucleotides matching TRBD1. Germline assignment: CDR1 SGHAT and CDR2 FQDESV (reference sequence). The CDR3 is made up of 15 amino acids. The whole variable domain, remainder taken from reference TRBV11-1 and TRBJ1-4, is EAEVAQSPRYKITEKSQAVAFWCDPISGHATLYWYRQILGQGPELLVQFQDESVVDDSQLPKDRFSAERLKGVDSTLKIQPAELGDSAMYLCARSRRTGTNEKLFFGSGTQLSVL.

This clonotype was counted a few times. V gene TRBV10-3 combines with J gene TRBJ1-1, with TRBD1 identical over 9 bases. CDR1 is ENHRY and CDR2 is SYGVKD in the germline V gene. This CDR3 region has 14 residues. J was trimmed by 1 base and V by 6 bases; bases with no gene match: 3. The CDR3 is CAIRGQGENTEAFF. CDR3 sequence (DNA): TGTGCCATCAGGGGACAGGGCGAGAACACTGAAGCTTTCTTT.

The CDR3 region has the DNA TGTGCCAGCAGCCCCGGGACAGGGGGGAAGTACGAGCAGCCCCAGCATTTT. Protein: CASSPGTGGKYEQPQHF. The gene calls are TRBV12-3 or TRBV12-4 and TRBJ1-5, with TRBD1 matching 11 bases. This CDR3 has 17 amino acids. After removal of 6 bases from V and 7 bases from J, the junction contained 14 bases not matched to a gene.

This clonotype appeared many times. The genes are TRBV5-4 and TRBJ2-1; D might be TRBD1 or TRBD2, each matching 6 bases. The CDR3 runs to 13 residues. V was clipped by 1 base and J by 15 bases, with 17 bases between them. CDR1 SGHNT and CDR2 YYREEE come from the germline V gene (reference sequence). CDR3: CASSLNGGGSRFF. The CDR3 bases are TGTGCCAGCAGCTTGAACGGGGGCGGGTCGAGGTTCTTC.

In DNA form, the CDR3 reads TGTGCCAGTAGTATGGGGGGTAGCACAGATACGCAGTATTTT. Residues: CASSMGGSTDTQYF. The chain couples TRBV19 to TRBJ2-3; perhaps TRBD2 as D (6 bases). The germline gives CDR1 LNHDA, CDR2 SQIVND (reference sequence). This CDR3 spans 14 amino acids. V was cut by 3 bases and J by 0 bases, with 7 bases left in between. Looking up the rest from reference TRBV19 and TRBJ2-3 gives the full variable domain: DGGITQSPKYLFRKEGQNVTLSCEQNLNHDAMYWYRQDPGQGLRLIYYSQIVNDFQKGDIAEGYSVSREKKESFPLTVTSAQKNPTAFYLCASSMGGSTDTQYFGPGTRLTVL.

This chain uses TRBV15 with TRBJ2-7, with D perhaps matching TRBD1 (5 bases). The CDR3 contains 13 residues. Trimming removed 5 bases at V and 3 bases at J, with 11 bases between. Looked up from germline, CDR1 is LNHNV and CDR2 is YYDKDF (reference sequence). The CDR3 DNA reads TGTGCCACCAGCCTAAAGCAGGGCTACGAGCAGTACTTC. Translation: CATSLKQGYEQYF.

A few counts support this clonotype. The rearrangement links TRBV18 to TRBJ2-6; TRBD1 agrees at 7 bases. After removal of 3 bases from V and 0 bases from J, the junction contained 5 bases not matched to a gene. The germline V gene has CDR1 KGHSH and CDR2 LQKENI. This CDR3 region has 17 residues. CDR3 sequence (DNA): TGTGCCAGCTCACCGGGACAGTCTTACTCTGGGGCCAACGTCCTGACTTTC. Translating it yields CASSPGQSYSGANVLTF. The full variable domain, in which reference TRBV18 and TRBJ2-6 provide the parts outside the CDR3, is NAGVMQNPRHLVRRRGQEARLRCSPMKGHSHVYWYRQLPEEGLKFMVYLQKENIIDESGMPKERFSAEFPKEGPSILRIQQVVRGDSAAYFCASSPGQSYSGANVLTFGAGSRLTVL.

The chain couples TRBV20-1 to TRBJ2-7; 7 bases are a match to TRBD1. The CDR3 loop spans 13 amino acids. V dropped 6 bases and J dropped 3; count of bases not matched to a gene: 8. Germline CDR1 reads DFQATT; CDR2 reads SNEGSKA (reference sequence). This chain's CDR3 is CSAPRQGSYEQYF. CDR3 sequence (DNA): TGCAGTGCCCCCCGACAGGGAAGCTACGAGCAGTACTTC.

This rearrangement joins TRBV20-1 to TRBJ2-5; D ambiguous. V gave up 1 base and J gave up 5 bases, with 17 bases separating them. This CDR3 comprises 15 residues. CDR1 DFQATT and CDR2 SNEGSKA come from the germline V gene (reference sequence). The CDR3 loop is CSARALVGKEETQYF. The CDR3 DNA is TGCAGTGCTAGAGCCCTGGTAGGGAAGGAGGAGACCCAGTACTTC.

This clonotype has ten or more counts. This chain links TRBV7-2 with TRBJ2-7; 8 nucleotides agree with TRBD2. Germline CDR1 is SGHTA and CDR2 is FQGNSA. The V gene end was trimmed by 1 base and the J gene end by 4 bases; junction bases not matched to a gene: 3. The CDR3 extends over 14 amino acids. The CDR3 DNA reads TGTGCCAGCAGCTTAGGTCCTAGCGGGTACGAGCAGTACTTC. The encoded protein is CASSLGPSGYEQYF.

The CDR3 protein is CASTPRGQPQHF. CDR3 nucleotide sequence: TGCGCCAGCACCCCACGGGGTCAGCCCCAGCATTTT. The J gene is TRBJ1-5, the V gene TRBV10-2; D not certain. This CDR3 contains 12 residues. From germline, CDR1 is WSHSY and CDR2 SAAADI. V gave up 7 bases and J gave up 6 bases, with 10 bases separating them.

This sequence joins TRBV9 and TRBJ2-7, with D uncertain. Germline-derived CDR1 and CDR2 are SGDLS and YYNGEE. V dropped 0 bases and J dropped 0 bases, with 10 bases sitting between them. There are 15 residues in the CDR3. In DNA form, the CDR3 reads TGTGCCAGCAGCGTAGAGTGGCGGAGCTCCTACGAGCAGTACTTC. It translates to CASSVEWRSSYEQYF.

This clonotype was recorded at least ten times. The chain employs TRBV13 and TRBJ1-2; D gene unclear. CDR1 is PRHDT and CDR2 is FYEKMQ in the germline V gene (reference sequence). The CDR3 runs to 14 residues. Trimming removed 6 bases from V and 4 bases from J, with 15 bases in between. Here the CDR3 DNA reads TGTGCCAGCAGGGCTAGGGAGGGCGGCTATGGCTACACCTTC. Amino acid sequence: CASRAREGGYGYTF. The full variable domain, rest sourced from reference TRBV13 and TRBJ1-2, is AAGVIQSPRHLIKEKRETATLKCYPIPRHDTVYWYQQGPGQDPQFLISFYEKMQSDKGSIPDRFSAQQFSDYHSELNMSSLELGDSALYFCASRAREGGYGYTFGSGTRLTVV.

Of note for this clonotype: The junction differs from germline at one of its ends, possibly a read error. V and J are TRBV5-1 and TRBJ1-5; D is perhaps TRBD1 (5 bases). The CDR3 sequence is 13 residues long. The germline gives CDR1 SGHRS, CDR2 YFSETQ. This CDR3 is CASSFDSNQPQHF. As DNA, the CDR3 is TGCGCCAGCAGCTTTGACAGCAATCAGCCCCAGCATTTC.

V usage is TRBV19 and J usage is TRBJ1-4; D gene unclear. This CDR3 is built from 15 residues. V lost 2 bases and J 0 bases, leaving 7 bases between the germline ends. Germline loops: CDR1 LNHDA, CDR2 SQIVND (reference sequence). CDR3 coding DNA: TGTGCCAGTAGTATACCGGGAGCAACTAATGAAAAACTGTTTTTT. It yields the protein CASSIPGATNEKLFF.

The genes are TRBV4-2 and TRBJ1-2; a possible D gene is TRBD1 (6 bases). Trimming pared 9 bases from V and 2 bases from J, leaving 22 bases between. The CDR3 totals 16 residues. Germline CDR1 reads LGHNA; CDR2 reads YNFKEQ. The CDR3 protein is CARVWTRDNKNYGYTF. In DNA form, the CDR3 reads TGTGCCAGAGTATGGACTCGGGACAACAAGAACTATGGCTACACCTTC.

This clonotype was found many times. The gene calls are TRBV7-2 and TRBJ2-3; 7 bases align to TRBD2. J was trimmed by 0 bases and V by 5 bases; bases with no gene match: 8. Germline lookup yields CDR1 SGHTA and CDR2 FQGNSA. This CDR3 has 16 residues. DNA of the CDR3: TGTGCCAGCAGCATCGATAGCGGGTCTAGCACAGATACGCAGTATTTT. Translation: CASSIDSGSSTDTQYF.

This clonotype occurred many times. The rearrangement joins TRBV6-5 to TRBJ2-7; 8 nucleotides line up with TRBD1. This CDR3 has 16 residues. Germline assignment: CDR1 MNHEY and CDR2 SVGAGI. V shed 0 bases and J 4 bases; nucleotides not matched to a gene: 8. The DNA for the CDR3 is TGTGCCAGCAGTTACTCGGGCCCGGGACAGGTTTACGAGCAGTACTTC. Residues: CASSYSGPGQVYEQYF.

V gene TRBV19 combines with J gene TRBJ1-6, with a possible D match to TRBD1 (6 bases). CDR3 length: 16 amino acids. Germline V lookup: CDR1 LNHDA, CDR2 SQIVND (reference sequence). Between the trimmed V and J ends, which lost 10 bases and 2 bases, there was a span of 18 bases. The CDR3 region has the DNA TGTGCCACCAAAACAGGGTTTAGCACCTATAATTCACCCCTCCACTTT. The encoded protein is CATKTGFSTYNSPLHF.

This clonotype is a singleton in its sample. The V and J genes are TRBV2 and TRBJ2-5; 7 nucleotides align to TRBD1. The junction had 4 bases not matched to a gene; V was cut back by 7 bases and J by 2 bases. This CDR3 contains 13 residues. Germline CDR1 is SNHLY and CDR2 is FYNNEI. As DNA, the CDR3 is TGTGCCAGCAAAGCAGGGGGACAAGAGACCCAGTACTTC. Translating it yields CASKAGGQETQYF.

There are many counts of this clonotype. This chain joins TRBV4-3 and TRBJ1-1; a possible D gene is TRBD1 (5 bases). V lost 4 bases and J lost 4, with 19 bases in between. The germline gives CDR1 LGHNA, CDR2 YSLEER. This CDR3 region has 16 residues. This chain's CDR3 is CASSPQHGREVTEAFF. The CDR3 coding sequence is TGCGCCAGCAGCCCTCAGCATGGCAGGGAGGTCACTGAAGCTTTCTTT.